These T cell receptor beta chains were read from a single sample in a study of vaccination effects on CD4 cells after COVID-19. The assay was immunoSEQ multiplex PCR, and TCRdb's table has in-frame clones only and misses some. Of tens of thousands of clones listed, roughly 74% were seen once; the top ten hold just under 3%. These receptors have no known antigen. This specimen was CD4+ T cells from PBMCs cultured with HCoV-NL63 spike peptides, taken before COVID-19 vaccination. The receptors originated from a human donor who received a COVID-19 vaccine. CDR3s include the opening cysteine and the closing phenylalanine or tryptophan. Each record gives: J gene, D gene, V gene, clone size, CDR3 DNA, CDR3 protein. A D gene is named only where the DNA matches it firmly. Some rows mark clone size as missing; the rest say once, few, many or name a class of expanded clone.

J: TRBJ1-1; D: .; V: TRBV7-3; size: once; DNA: TGTGCCAGCAAAGTAGGAGAGATGAACACTGAAGCTTTCTTT; CDR3: CASKVGEMNTEAFF
J: TRBJ1-1; D: .; V: TRBV5-1; size: .; DNA: TGCGCCAGCAGCTTGGTAGGGGGTAGCACTGAAGCTTTCTTT; CDR3: CASSLVGGSTEAFF
J: TRBJ1-4; D: .; V: TRBV2; size: .; DNA: TGTGCCAGCAAGTCCACGGGGGAAAAACTGTTTTTT; CDR3: CASKSTGEKLFF
J: TRBJ2-1; D: TRBD2; V: TRBV7-8; size: .; DNA: TGTGCCAGCAGCTTTCTAGCGGGTAACCCTAACAATGAGCAGTTCTTC; CDR3: CASSFLAGNPNNEQFF
J: TRBJ1-2; D: .; V: TRBV5-1; size: .; DNA: TGCGCCAGCAGCTTGGGAGATTTCGGCTATGGCTACACCTTC; CDR3: CASSLGDFGYGYTF
J: TRBJ2-1; D: TRBD2; V: TRBV6-2/TRBV6-3; size: .; DNA: TGTGCCAGCAGTTCCAGGCCTGCGGGGGGGCCTATGGATGAGCAGTTCTTC; CDR3: CASSSRPAGGPMDEQFF
J: TRBJ2-1; D: TRBD2; V: TRBV20-1; size: .; DNA: TGCAGTGCTAGTGGTAGTCTAGCGGGGGGATTGGACAATTACAATGAGCAGTTCTTC; CDR3: CSASGSLAGGLDNYNEQFF
J: TRBJ1-6; D: .; V: TRBV9; size: .; DNA: TGTGCCAGCAGCTCACTAGAATTCTATAATTCACCCCTCCACTTT; CDR3: CASSSLEFYNSPLHF
J: TRBJ2-2; D: .; V: TRBV6-5; size: .; DNA: TGTGCCAGCTTCAACGGGAGACAGAACACCGGGGAGCTGTTTTTT; CDR3: CASFNGRQNTGELFF
J: TRBJ1-2; D: .; V: TRBV24-1; size: .; DNA: TGTGCCACCAGTGACCGTGGCTCGTCAGGCTACACCTTC; CDR3: CATSDRGSSGYTF
J: TRBJ1-2; D: .; V: TRBV3-1/TRBV3-2; size: .; DNA: TGTGCCAGCAGCCAGGGAATCTATGGCTACACCTTC; CDR3: CASSQGIYGYTF
J: TRBJ1-4; D: .; V: TRBV4-3; size: once; DNA: TGCGCCAGCAGCCAAGGTGTCCGGCAGAATAATGAAAAACTGTTTTTT; CDR3: CASSQGVRQNNEKLFF
J: TRBJ2-4; D: .; V: TRBV5-1; size: .; DNA: TGCGCCAGCAGCTTGTTGGGATCATGGGAAAACATTCAGTACTTC; CDR3: CASSLLGSWENIQYF
J: TRBJ2-3; D: .; V: TRBV2; size: .; DNA: TGTGCCAGCAGTGTAGTTGAGGGAGTGGCAGATACGCAGTATTTT; CDR3: CASSVVEGVADTQYF
J: TRBJ2-6; D: .; V: TRBV6-1; size: once; DNA: TGTGCCAGCAGTGCTTCAGGGACACTCCAACCATACTCTGGGGCCAACGTCCTGACTTTC; CDR3: CASSASGTLQPYSGANVLTF
J: TRBJ1-4; D: .; V: TRBV7-2; size: few; DNA: TGTGCCAGCAGCCCCGGTCGCGGGGGCGAGAGGTTCGATGAAAAACTGTTTTTT; CDR3: CASSPGRGGERFDEKLFF
J: TRBJ1-6; D: TRBD1; V: TRBV10-3; size: .; DNA: TGTGCCATCAGTGAGTTGGGACAGGGGAATTCACCCCTCCACTTT; CDR3: CAISELGQGNSPLHF
J: TRBJ1-1; D: TRBD1; V: TRBV7-6; size: .; DNA: TGTGCCAGCAGCTTCTACGGACAGGGGAACACTGAAGCTTTCTTT; CDR3: CASSFYGQGNTEAFF
J: TRBJ1-4; D: .; V: TRBV19; size: .; DNA: TGTGCCAGTAGTATCTCGATTGATGAAAAACTGTTTTTT; CDR3: CASSISIDEKLFF
J: TRBJ2-2; D: TRBD1; V: TRBV5-1; size: .; DNA: TGCGCCAGCAGCTCGACAGGGACGAACACCGGGGAGCTGTTTTTT; CDR3: CASSSTGTNTGELFF
J: TRBJ2-3; D: .; V: TRBV29-1; size: .; DNA: TGCAGCGTTGAGGGCCAGAACACAGATACGCAGTATTTT; CDR3: CSVEGQNTDTQYF
J: TRBJ2-1; D: .; V: TRBV15; size: few; DNA: TGTGCCACCAGCGCGGGGGCGGACAATGAGCAGTTCTTC; CDR3: CATSAGADNEQFF
J: TRBJ1-4; D: TRBD1; V: TRBV6-5; size: .; DNA: TGTGCCAGCAGTAGAGACAGGGGTAATGAAAAACTGTTTTTT; CDR3: CASSRDRGNEKLFF
J: TRBJ1-2; D: .; V: TRBV28; size: .; DNA: TGTGCCAGCAGTTTAAGGGAGAACTATGGCTACACCTTC; CDR3: CASSLRENYGYTF
J: TRBJ1-4; D: .; V: TRBV7-2; size: .; DNA: TGTGCCAGCGGGGGGACACCCTCAACTAATGAAAAACTGTTTTTT; CDR3: CASGGTPSTNEKLFF
J: TRBJ1-1; D: .; V: TRBV3-1/TRBV3-2; size: .; DNA: TGTGCCAGCAGCCAAGTAGGGGTGAACACTGAAGCTTTCTTT; CDR3: CASSQVGVNTEAFF
J: TRBJ1-1; D: .; V: TRBV30; size: .; DNA: TGTGCCTCTACGGACAGCCCCGTGGGCACTGAAGCTTTCTTT; CDR3: CASTDSPVGTEAFF
J: TRBJ1-1; D: .; V: TRBV28; size: .; DNA: TGTGCCAGCGAAACCAGGGTGAACACTGAAGCTTTCTTT; CDR3: CASETRVNTEAFF
J: TRBJ1-5; D: .; V: TRBV2; size: .; DNA: TGTGCCAGCAGTGACAGGTTACAAGGGCCCCAGCATTTT; CDR3: CASSDRLQGPQHF
J: TRBJ1-1; D: .; V: TRBV18; size: .; DNA: TGTGCCAGCTCACCACTGGGAACGAACACTGAAGCTTTCTTT; CDR3: CASSPLGTNTEAFF
J: TRBJ1-5; D: TRBD1; V: TRBV11-2; size: .; DNA: TGTGCCAGCAGCCAACCCTCCCCGGTGACAGGGCCCAATCAGCCCCAGCATTTT; CDR3: CASSQPSPVTGPNQPQHF
J: TRBJ2-3; D: TRBD2; V: TRBV6-2/TRBV6-3; size: .; DNA: TGTGCCAGCAGTAAAGCGGGGGGGAGCACAGATACGCAGTATTTT; CDR3: CASSKAGGSTDTQYF
J: TRBJ2-2; D: TRBD2; V: TRBV7-2; size: .; DNA: TGTGCCTACACCAGTCTAGCGGGGGGGCCCGGGGAGCTGTTTTTT; CDR3: CAYTSLAGGPGELFF